These 16 T cell receptor beta chains were all obtained from the same sample, sequenced in a study of cytomegalovirus exposure and HLA in healthy donors. Primers for the PCR totalled 60 Vbeta and 13 Jbeta. Sequencing used immunoSEQ multiplex PCR; TCRdb keeps in-frame clones, though not all of them. The sample yields some 170,000 clones, about 9.4% seen once. Sequenced input: PBMCs. These receptors originate from a woman between 25 and 40 years old in good health and CMV-seropositive.

A few counts support this clone. The chain combines TRBV2 with TRBJ2-3; no firm D call. The germline V gene has CDR1 SNHLY and CDR2 FYNNEI. This CDR3 is built from 15 residues. V lost 3 bases and J 0 bases, leaving 10 bases between the germline ends. The CDR3 spells CASSERPESTDTQYF. CDR3 nucleotides: TGTGCCAGCAGTGAGAGGCCAGAAAGCACAGATACGCAGTATTTT.

This clone came up a few times. V usage is TRBV7-9 and J usage is TRBJ1-5, with 9 bases that match TRBD1. Germline CDR1 is SEHNR and CDR2 is FQNEAQ (reference sequence). Trimming took 5 bases from V and 5 from J; bases not matched to a gene: 7. This CDR3 is built from 15 residues. The DNA of the CDR3 is TGTGCCAGCAGCCCTGGGACAGGGCGGGATCAGCCCCAGCATTTT. It yields the protein CASSPGTGRDQPQHF.

The genes are TRBV29-1 and TRBJ2-1, with 8 bases fitting TRBD1. V was clipped by 6 bases and J by 6 bases; unmatched bases: 13. Per the germline V gene, CDR1 is SQVTM and CDR2 is ANQGSEA. The CDR3 sequence is 15 residues long. CDR3 in DNA: TGCAGCGTCAATAATGTAGGGACAGGCATCAATGAGCAGTTCTTC. Translation gives CSVNNVGTGINEQFF.

The gene calls are TRBV6-4 and TRBJ2-7; weak D call: TRBD2 (6 bases). V dropped 6 bases and J dropped 3 bases, with 18 bases sitting between them. The CDR3 length is 15 residues. CDR1 and CDR2 from the germline V gene are MRHNA and SNTAGT. CDR3 in amino acids: CASRVRGDSFYEQYF. CDR3 DNA sequence: TGTGCCAGCAGAGTGAGAGGGGACTCCTTCTACGAGCAGTACTTC.

CDR3 coding DNA: TGTGCCAGCCCGGGTAAGGAGCGGGAACGCACAGATACGCAGTATTTT. Translating it yields CASPGKERERTDTQYF. This rearrangement joins TRBV2 to TRBJ2-3; 7 nucleotides align to TRBD2. Germline loops: CDR1 SNHLY, CDR2 FYNNEI. The CDR3 has 16 residues. The J segment lost 1 base and the V segment lost 8 bases, leaving 12 bases of the junction unmatched.

This clone was counted a few times. This chain connects TRBV9 to TRBJ2-1, with a possible D match to TRBD2 (8 bases). The ends were cut back, 5 bases at V and 4 bases at J, with 22 bases in the middle. Looked up from germline, CDR1 is SGDLS and CDR2 is YYNGEE. The CDR3 has 17 amino acids. As DNA, the CDR3 is TGTGCCAGCAGTGGTCAGGGGGGGGCGGGAGGTTACAATGAGCAGTTCTTC. Residues: CASSGQGGAGGYNEQFF.

The rearrangement uses TRBV15 and TRBJ2-7; D might be TRBD1 (6 bases). The CDR3 has 15 amino acids. Trimming cost V 1 base and J 2 bases, with 12 bases left between them. Germline loops: CDR1 LNHNV, CDR2 YYDKDF (reference sequence). The CDR3 is CATSRARDTPYEQYF. CDR3 sequence (DNA): TGTGCCACCAGCAGAGCCCGGGACACCCCCTACGAGCAGTACTTC.

V gene TRBV25-1 combines with J gene TRBJ2-1; D gene ambiguous. CDR1 is MGHDK and CDR2 is SYGVNS in the germline V gene. The V end was cut by 1 base, the J end by 6 bases, with 4 bases between. The CDR3 sequence is 12 residues long. CDR3 coding DNA: TGTGCCAGCAGTGAATCAGTCAATGAGCAGTTCTTC. Its protein is CASSESVNEQFF.

This chain links TRBV6-5 with TRBJ1-2; 8 nucleotides match TRBD1. From germline, CDR1 is MNHEY and CDR2 SVGAGI. The junction had 6 bases not matched to a gene; V was cut back by 7 bases and J by 2 bases. The CDR3 has 14 residues. CDR3 bases: TGTGCCAGCACCGTCGGACAGGGCAACTATGGCTACACCTTC. Its translation is CASTVGQGNYGYTF.

Only a few counts were recorded for this clone. The V call is TRBV5-1, the J call TRBJ2-2; D call uncertain. This CDR3 is 16 amino acids long. Germline lookup yields CDR1 SGHRS and CDR2 YFSETQ. The V gene lost 3 bases and the J gene lost 5 bases, with 17 bases spanning the gap. The CDR3 sequence: CASSSEGNSYTGELFF. The CDR3 DNA reads TGCGCCAGCAGCTCGGAAGGAAATAGCTATACCGGGGAGCTGTTTTTT.

In regard to this clone: The junction departs from germline at one end; a sequencing error may be responsible. The chain recombines TRBV6-5 with TRBJ2-1, with 9 bases lining up with TRBD2. The length of the CDR3 is 14 residues. The germline CDR1 and CDR2 sequences are MNHEY and SVGAGI. The CDR3 region has the DNA TGTGCCAGCAGCCGGACTAGCGATTACAATGGGCAGTTCTTC. Translating it yields CASSRTSDYNGQFF.

The chain combines TRBV6-1 with TRBJ1-2, with D perhaps TRBD1 (5 bases). The CDR3 spans 14 residues. Trimming took 9 bases from V and 3 from J, leaving 17 bases between them. Germline V gene sequence: CDR1 MNHNS, CDR2 SASEGT. CDR3 sequence (DNA): TGTGCCAGTCGGACGGGGGGGACCTACTATGGCTACACCTTC. Its translation is CASRTGGTYYGYTF.

The CDR3, as DNA: TGCGCCAGCAGTAGGGGACTAGCGGGAAATGAGGGCCAGTACTTC. Protein: CASSRGLAGNEGQYF. This sequence joins TRBV5-1 and TRBJ2-5; 13 bases match TRBD2. This CDR3 has 15 amino acids. Germline V CDR1 and CDR2: SGHRS, YFSETQ. The V gene end was trimmed by 5 bases and the J gene end by 10 bases; junction bases not matched to a gene: 11.

This clone has only a few counts. This sequence joins TRBV5-1 and TRBJ2-4, with 11 bases lining up with TRBD2. The CDR3 runs to 14 residues. Germline V gene sequence: CDR1 SGHRS, CDR2 YFSETQ. V was pared by 4 bases and J by 6 bases, with 3 bases of the junction left unmatched. The CDR3 DNA reads TGCGCCAGCAGCATAACTAGCGGGAGAAACATTCAGTACTTC. It encodes CASSITSGRNIQYF.

The chain carries TRBV14 and TRBJ2-1; 7 bases match TRBD2. Germline loops: CDR1 SGHDN, CDR2 FVKESK. The CDR3 runs 13 residues. After removal of 4 bases from V and 7 bases from J, the junction contained 4 bases not matched to a gene. The CDR3 is CASSLAGGNEQFF. The CDR3 DNA reads TGTGCCAGCAGCCTTGCCGGGGGGAATGAGCAGTTCTTC.

V gene TRBV2 combines with J gene TRBJ2-7; 7 bases fit TRBD2. V lost 6 bases, J lost 0 bases, and 2 bases stayed unmatched. Germline CDR1 is SNHLY and CDR2 is FYNNEI. This CDR3 spans 13 amino acids. CDR3 residues: CASRAGDSYEQYF. The CDR3 bases are TGTGCCAGCAGGGCGGGAGACTCCTACGAGCAGTACTTC.